The source of this TCR beta chain is a study of T cell responses to AZD1222 COVID-19 vaccine. Assay: immunoSEQ multiplex PCR; the TCRdb copy retains only in-frame clones and omits some. The data show more than 85,000 clones, roughly nine tenths seen once. The CDR3 totals 14 residues. Germline V gene sequence: CDR1 MNHNY, CDR2 SVGAGI (reference sequence). V trimming: 10 bases; J trimming: 5 bases; junction bases outside the gene matches: 10. The TCR sequence derives from an adult in good health. The chain employs TRBV6-6 and TRBJ2-3; 9 bases are a match to TRBD1. This specimen was peripheral blood, taken on day 0 of AZD1222 vaccination. CDR3 in DNA: TGTGCCACCACCCGGGGACAGGGTGTAGATACGCAGTATTTT. The encoded protein is CATTRGQGVDTQYF.